The rows below give T cell receptor beta chains drawn from one sample of a study of control samples from healthy donors and cancer patients. Generated by immunoSEQ multiplex PCR, the TCRdb table keeps only in-frame clones and is missing some. This sample has about 82,000 clones, with about 94% found just once. Input material: blood. The receptor set was obtained from a woman between 18 and 29 years old in good health. CDR3s include the opening cysteine and the closing phenylalanine or tryptophan.

j_call: TRBJ1-4; v_call: TRBV19; cdr3_aa: CASSPPDRIGINEKLFF
j_call: TRBJ2-1; v_call: TRBV5-6; cdr3_aa: CASRIHNEQFF
j_call: TRBJ2-7; v_call: TRBV25-1; cdr3_aa: CASNSDRALYEQYF
j_call: TRBJ2-3; v_call: TRBV11-2; cdr3_aa: CASSVLAGGPLSPQYF
j_call: TRBJ1-6; v_call: TRBV9; cdr3_aa: CASSAGTGQGNSPLHF
j_call: TRBJ2-5; v_call: TRBV4-3; cdr3_aa: CASSQDLGGRGQETQYF
j_call: TRBJ1-4; v_call: TRBV2; cdr3_aa: CASSDWAKNGPGNEKLFF
j_call: TRBJ1-5; v_call: TRBV27; cdr3_aa: CASSNRVNQPQHF
j_call: TRBJ2-5; v_call: TRBV18; cdr3_aa: CASSPQVRGNQETQYF
j_call: TRBJ2-2; v_call: TRBV11-2; cdr3_aa: CASSLGGPRTGELFF
j_call: TRBJ1-3; v_call: TRBV3-1/TRBV3-2; cdr3_aa: CASSQDGLSSGNTIYF
j_call: TRBJ2-7; v_call: TRBV19; cdr3_aa: CASSRQGARYEQYF
j_call: TRBJ2-3; v_call: TRBV5-1; cdr3_aa: CASSLRREGSSDTQYF
j_call: TRBJ2-3; v_call: TRBV4-1; cdr3_aa: CASSQTGDTQYF
j_call: TRBJ1-4; v_call: TRBV4-1; cdr3_aa: CASSLDSNNEKLFF
j_call: TRBJ1-5; v_call: TRBV11-2; cdr3_aa: CASSSSGTGHQPQHF
j_call: TRBJ2-6; v_call: TRBV25-1; cdr3_aa: CASSAGADGANVLTF
j_call: TRBJ2-7; v_call: TRBV9; cdr3_aa: CASSAGTTTEQYF
j_call: TRBJ2-6; v_call: TRBV15; cdr3_aa: CATSRDSGANVLTF
j_call: TRBJ2-7; v_call: TRBV6-5; cdr3_aa: CASRLTGDYEQYF
j_call: TRBJ2-3; v_call: TRBV28; cdr3_aa: CASSLNSDTQYF
j_call: TRBJ2-1; v_call: TRBV9; cdr3_aa: CASSVALGGTHNEQFF
j_call: TRBJ2-3; v_call: TRBV4-1; cdr3_aa: CASSQGETNMDTQYF
j_call: TRBJ2-1; v_call: TRBV6-5; cdr3_aa: CASTVDRPYNEQFF
j_call: TRBJ1-1; v_call: TRBV3-1/TRBV3-2; cdr3_aa: CASSQGWEAFF